This T cell receptor beta chain comes out of a study of regulatory T cells in long-lasting Graves disease. Broader study findings: Newly diagnosed Graves' patients exceeded persistent ones in TCR diversity.

This clonotype has only one observation. Its target is unknown. A far larger clone lies a single base away; this is likely a read error. V lost 6 bases and J lost 10; bases outside the gene matches: 9. The CDR3 spans 14 residues. iRepertoire HTBI primers and Arm-PCR of CDR3 regions built TCR beta libraries. TCRdb independently ran MiXCR on the multiplex PCR reads; one entry per CDR3 protein. The table has hundreds of thousands of distinct CDR3 sequences, roughly a sixth seen once; the top ten hold 22%. Described time point: newly diagnosed GD, antithyroid drugs for less than 3 months. PBMC RNA served as the TCR library source.

This rearrangement joins TRBV12-3 or TRBV12-4 to TRBJ2-1, with 10 bases fitting TRBD2. The sample was peripheral blood mononuclear cells (PBMCs), taken at new diagnosis, from a patient treated with antithyroid drugs. The receptor's source is a female donor with Graves disease. The CDR3 coding sequence is TGTGCCAGCAGGCCCGGGACTAGCGCCTACGAGCAGTTCTTC. Translating gives CASRPGTSAYEQFF.